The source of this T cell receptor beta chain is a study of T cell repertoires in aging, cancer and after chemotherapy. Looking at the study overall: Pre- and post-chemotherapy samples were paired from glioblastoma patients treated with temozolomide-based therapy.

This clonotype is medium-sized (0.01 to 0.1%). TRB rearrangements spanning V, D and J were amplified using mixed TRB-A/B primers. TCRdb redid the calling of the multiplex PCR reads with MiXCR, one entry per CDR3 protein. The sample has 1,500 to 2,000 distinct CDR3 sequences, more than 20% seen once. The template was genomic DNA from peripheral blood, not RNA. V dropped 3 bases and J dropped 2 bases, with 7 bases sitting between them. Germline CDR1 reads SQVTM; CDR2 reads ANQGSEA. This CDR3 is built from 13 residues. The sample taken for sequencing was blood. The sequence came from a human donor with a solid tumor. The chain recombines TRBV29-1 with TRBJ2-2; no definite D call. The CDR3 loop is CSVEAANTGELFF. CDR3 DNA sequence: TGCAGCGTTGAGGCAGCTAACACCGGGGAGCTGTTTTTT.